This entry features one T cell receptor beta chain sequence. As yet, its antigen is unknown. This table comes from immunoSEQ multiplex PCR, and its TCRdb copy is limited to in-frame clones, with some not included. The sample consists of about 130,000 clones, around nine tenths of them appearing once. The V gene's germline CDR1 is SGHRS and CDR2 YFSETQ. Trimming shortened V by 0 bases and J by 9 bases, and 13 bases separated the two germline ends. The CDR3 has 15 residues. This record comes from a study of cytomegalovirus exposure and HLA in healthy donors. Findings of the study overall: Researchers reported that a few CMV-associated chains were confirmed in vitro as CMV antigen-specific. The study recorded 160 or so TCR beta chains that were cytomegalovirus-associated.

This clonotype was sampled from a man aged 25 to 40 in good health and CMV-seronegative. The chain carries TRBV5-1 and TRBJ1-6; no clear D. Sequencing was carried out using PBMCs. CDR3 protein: CASSLERTDLSPLHF. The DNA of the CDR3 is TGCGCCAGCAGCTTGGAGCGGACCGACCTTTCACCCCTCCACTTT.